This TCR beta chain is from a study of blood T cells in healthy people across ages. The study, taken as a whole, reports: Reliance upon unsorted PBMCs precluded definitive naive versus antigen-experienced comparison. There were more naive CD4+ cells and higher diversity in long-lived donors than in aged donors.

The second PCR ran about 6 to 12 cycles with a sample-barcoded 5' primer and J-beta primers. Carrying 12 random nucleotides, a template-switch adaptor labeled each individual cDNA molecule. TCRdb analysed the 5' RACE reads with MiXCR anew, one entry per CDR3 protein. The sample holds approximately 790,000 distinct CDR3 sequences; 62% are singletons and the top ten take around a quarter. As for this clonotype: Its target is not known. An end of the junction differs from the germline gene, which may be a read error.

The CDR3 covers 13 residues. Per the germline V gene, CDR1 is MGHDK and CDR2 is SYGVNS. This rearrangement joins TRBV25-1 to TRBJ1-5; perhaps TRBD1 as D (6 bases). Sequenced: blood. The receptor comes from a man in his thirties or forties in good health. The CDR3, as DNA: TGTGCCGGCAGTCCGCCAGGGGAACAGCCCCAGCATTTT. Its protein product is CAGSPPGEQPQHF.